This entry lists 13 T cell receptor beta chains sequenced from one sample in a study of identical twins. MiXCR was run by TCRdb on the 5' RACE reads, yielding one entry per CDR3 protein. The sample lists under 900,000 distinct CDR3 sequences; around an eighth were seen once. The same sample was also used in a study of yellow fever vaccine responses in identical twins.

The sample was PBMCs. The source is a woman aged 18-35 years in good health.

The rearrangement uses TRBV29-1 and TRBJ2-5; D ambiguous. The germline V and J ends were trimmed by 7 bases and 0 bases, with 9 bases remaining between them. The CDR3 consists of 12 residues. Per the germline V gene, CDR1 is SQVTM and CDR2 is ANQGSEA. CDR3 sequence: CSAYSDQETQYF. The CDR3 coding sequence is TGCAGCGCGTACTCGGACCAAGAGACCCAGTACTTC.

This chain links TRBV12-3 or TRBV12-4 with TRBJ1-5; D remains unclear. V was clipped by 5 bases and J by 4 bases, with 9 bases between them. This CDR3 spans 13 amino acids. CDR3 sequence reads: CASSGLKNQPQHF. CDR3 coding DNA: TGTGCCAGCAGTGGGCTCAAAAATCAGCCCCAGCATTTT.

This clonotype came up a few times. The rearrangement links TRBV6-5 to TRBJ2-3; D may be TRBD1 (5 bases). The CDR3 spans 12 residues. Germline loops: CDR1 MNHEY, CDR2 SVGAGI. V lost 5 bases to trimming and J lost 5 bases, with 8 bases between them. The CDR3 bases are TGTGCCAGCAGTACCCAGGGAGATACGCAGTATTTT. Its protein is CASSTQGDTQYF.

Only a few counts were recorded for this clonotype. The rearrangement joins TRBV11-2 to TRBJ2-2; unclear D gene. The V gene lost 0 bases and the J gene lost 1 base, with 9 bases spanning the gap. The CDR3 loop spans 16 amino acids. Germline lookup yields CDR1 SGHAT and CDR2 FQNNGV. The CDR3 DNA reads TGTGCCAGCAGCTTAGATCGGACGGAGAACACCGGGGAGCTGTTTTTT. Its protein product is CASSLDRTENTGELFF. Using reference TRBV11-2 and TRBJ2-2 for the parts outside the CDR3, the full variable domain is EAGVAQSPRYKIIEKRQSVAFWCNPISGHATLYWYQQILGQGPKLLIQFQNNGVVDDSQLPKDRFSAERLKGVDSTLKIQPAKLEDSAVYLCASSLDRTENTGELFFGEGSRLTVL.

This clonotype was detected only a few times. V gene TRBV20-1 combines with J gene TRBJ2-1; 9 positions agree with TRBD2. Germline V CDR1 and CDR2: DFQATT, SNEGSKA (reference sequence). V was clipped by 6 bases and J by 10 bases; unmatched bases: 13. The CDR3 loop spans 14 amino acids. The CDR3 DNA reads TGCAGTGCCGAAGGGACTAGCAGGCCTGTGGAGCAGTTCTTC. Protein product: CSAEGTSRPVEQFF.

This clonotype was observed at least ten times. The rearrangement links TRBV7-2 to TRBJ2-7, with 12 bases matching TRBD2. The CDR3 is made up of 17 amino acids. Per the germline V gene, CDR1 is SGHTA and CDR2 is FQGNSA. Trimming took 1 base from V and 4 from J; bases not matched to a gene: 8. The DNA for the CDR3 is TGTGCCAGCAGCTTAGTTACTTCGACTAGCGGGAGATACGAGCAGTACTTC. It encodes CASSLVTSTSGRYEQYF.

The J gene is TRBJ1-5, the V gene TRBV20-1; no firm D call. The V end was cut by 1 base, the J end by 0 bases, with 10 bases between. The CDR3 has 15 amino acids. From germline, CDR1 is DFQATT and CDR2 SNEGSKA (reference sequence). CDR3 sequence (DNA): TGCAGTGCTAGAGGGGGATTAGGTAGCAATCAGCCCCAGCATTTT. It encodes CSARGGLGSNQPQHF.

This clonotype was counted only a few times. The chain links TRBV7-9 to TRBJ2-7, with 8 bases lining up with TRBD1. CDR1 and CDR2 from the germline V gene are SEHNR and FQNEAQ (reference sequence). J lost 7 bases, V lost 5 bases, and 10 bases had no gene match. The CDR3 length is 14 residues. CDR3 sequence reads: CASSTGTGVWEQYF. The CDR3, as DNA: TGTGCCAGCAGCACCGGGACAGGCGTCTGGGAGCAGTACTTC.

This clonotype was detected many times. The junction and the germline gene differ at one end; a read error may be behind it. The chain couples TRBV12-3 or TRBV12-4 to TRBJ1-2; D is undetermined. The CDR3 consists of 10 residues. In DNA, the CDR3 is TGTGCCAGCAGTTCAACCGGAGAGGCCTTC. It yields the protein CASSSTGEAF.

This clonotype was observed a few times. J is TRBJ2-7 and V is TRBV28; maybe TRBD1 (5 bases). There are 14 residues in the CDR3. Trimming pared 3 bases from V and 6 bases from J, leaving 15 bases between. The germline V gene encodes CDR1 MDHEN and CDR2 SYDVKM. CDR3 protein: CASSFPGKVGEQYF. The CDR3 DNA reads TGTGCCAGCAGTTTTCCAGGGAAGGTTGGCGAGCAGTACTTC.

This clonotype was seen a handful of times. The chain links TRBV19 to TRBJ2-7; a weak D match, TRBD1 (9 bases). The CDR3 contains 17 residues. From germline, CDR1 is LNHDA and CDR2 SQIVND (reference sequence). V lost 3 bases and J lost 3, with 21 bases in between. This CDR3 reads CASSIGTGFREGYEQYF. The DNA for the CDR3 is TGTGCCAGTAGTATTGGGACAGGGTTTCGGGAGGGCTACGAGCAGTACTTC.

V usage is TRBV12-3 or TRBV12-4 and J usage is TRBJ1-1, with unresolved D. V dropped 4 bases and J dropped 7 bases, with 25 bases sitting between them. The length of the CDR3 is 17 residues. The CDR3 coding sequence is TGTGCCAGCAGTTCCAGAACTTCAGGTAAAACCTTCTTTGAAGCTTTCTTT. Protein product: CASSSRTSGKTFFEAFF.

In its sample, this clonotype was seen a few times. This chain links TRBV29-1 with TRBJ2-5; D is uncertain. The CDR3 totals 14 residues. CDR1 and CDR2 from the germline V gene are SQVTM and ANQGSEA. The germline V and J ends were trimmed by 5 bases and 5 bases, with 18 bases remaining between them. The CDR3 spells CSVNKLLEEETQYF. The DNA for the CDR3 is TGCAGCGTTAACAAACTTCTAGAGGAGGAGACCCAGTACTTC. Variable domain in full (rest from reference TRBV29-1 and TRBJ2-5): SAVISQKPSRDICQRGTSLTIQCQVDSQVTMMFWYRQQPGQSLTLIATANQGSEATYESGFVIDKFPISRPNLTFSTLTVSNMSPEDSSIYLCSVNKLLEEETQYFGPGTRLLVL.